This is a list of T cell receptor beta chains from one sample in a study of cytomegalovirus exposure and HLA in healthy donors. Clones were read by immunoSEQ multiplex PCR, and TCRdb kept only the in-frame ones, dropping some. This sample contains about 41,000 clones. Sample: PBMCs. The receptors were sampled from a man aged 25 to 40 in good health and CMV-seronegative. Both conserved end residues are part of each CDR3. The D gene is left open where the match is weak. Not all rows give a size; the values are once, few, many and, for expanded clones, a class.

>NA|NA|TRBJ1-2|TRBV4-2|16
TGTGCCAGCAGCCAACCTGGACAGCCAAATAACTATGGCTACACCTTC
CASSQPGQPNNYGYTF
>NA|NA|TRBJ2-7|TRBV4-2|15
TGTGCCAGCAGCCAAGAATTTGGAGGTATCTACGAGCAGTACTTC
CASSQEFGGIYEQYF
>NA|NA|TRBJ1-3|TRBV28|14
TGTGCCAGCAGTTTGCCCCAGGCTGGACGGGGATTTATTTTT
CASSLPQAGRGFIF
>TRBD2|NA|TRBJ2-3|TRBV18|18
TGTGCCAGCTCACCTGTTAGCGGGGCATATTCTAGCACAGATACGCAGTATTTT
CASSPVSGAYSSTDTQYF
>TRBD2|NA|TRBJ2-2|TRBV5-6|16
TGTGCCAGCAGCCCGTTAGCGGGAGTGGGGACCGGGGAGCTGTTTTTT
CASSPLAGVGTGELFF
>NA|NA|TRBJ2-5|TRBV28|14
TGTGCCAGCAGTTTCTCGGCAGGAACGGAGACCCAGTACTTC
CASSFSAGTETQYF
>NA|NA|TRBJ1-2|TRBV4-3|17
TGCGCCAGCAGCCAAGATAAAGGGTCAGGGCATTTGTATGGCTACACCTTC
CASSQDKGSGHLYGYTF
>NA|NA|TRBJ1-5|TRBV27|15
TGTGCCAGCAGTTTATCGAGCAGGGGCTATCAGCCCCAGCATTTT
CASSLSSRGYQPQHF
>NA|NA|TRBJ1-3|TRBV5-8|14
TGTGCCAGCAGCTTGCTCAGCTCTGGAAACACCATATATTTT
CASSLLSSGNTIYF
>NA|NA|TRBJ2-3|TRBV19|17
TGTGCCAGTAGTGCCCGGGGAACCACGACTAGCACAGATACGCAGTATTTT
CASSARGTTTSTDTQYF
>NA|NA|TRBJ1-2|TRBV7-2|15
TGTGCCAGCAGGGATCCACGTCGGGGGAGCTATGGCTACACCTTC
CASRDPRRGSYGYTF
>TRBD2|NA|TRBJ2-5|TRBV5-6|13
TGTGCCAGCAGTCTGACTAGCTCGGAGACCCAGTACTTC
CASSLTSSETQYF
>TRBD2|NA|TRBJ2-3|TRBV29-1|16
TGCAGCGTTGGCCCGACTAGCGGGACGCCGGCAGATACGCAGTATTTT
CSVGPTSGTPADTQYF
>NA|NA|TRBJ1-5|TRBV30|13
TGTGCCTGGAGCCAGGAGGTGTATCAGCCCCAGCATTTT
CAWSQEVYQPQHF
>NA|NA|TRBJ1-6|TRBV9|14
TGTGCCAGCACCCGGGAAAGCCTAAATTCACCCCTCCACTTT
CASTRESLNSPLHF
>TRBD2|NA|TRBJ2-7|TRBV5-6|14
TGTGCCAGCAGCTTCCTAGCGGGGCCCTACGAGCAGTACTTC
CASSFLAGPYEQYF
>TRBD1|NA|TRBJ1-2|TRBV29-1|13
TGCAGCGCCTCCGGACAGGGTGTTCCCGGCTACACCTTC
CSASGQGVPGYTF
>TRBD2|medium-sized|TRBJ2-1|TRBV6-4|15
TGTGCCAGCAGTGACTCCGCGGGGGGAGGGCATGAGCAGTTCTTC
CASSDSAGGGHEQFF
>TRBD2|NA|TRBJ2-4|TRBV19|18
TGTGCCAGTAGTATTGGGACTAGCGGGACCGTAGCCAAAAACATTCAGTACTTC
CASSIGTSGTVAKNIQYF
>TRBD2|NA|TRBJ2-3|TRBV29-1|16
TGCAGCGAAAATCGAATCCTAGCGGGGGGAGGGTATACGCAGTATTTT
CSENRILAGGGYTQYF
>NA|NA|TRBJ1-3|TRBV18|16
TGTGCCAGCTCCGCAGGCGAGGGCGGCTCTGGAAACACCATATATTTT
CASSAGEGGSGNTIYF
>NA|NA|TRBJ2-6|TRBV27|17
TGTGCCAGCAGCCTCGTAATGTCGGGCTCTGGGGCCAACGTCCTGACTTTC
CASSLVMSGSGANVLTF
>NA|NA|TRBJ1-1|TRBV2|13
TGTGCCAGACAAGGGGGGGGGAACACTGAAGCTTTCTTT
CARQGGGNTEAFF
>TRBD2|NA|TRBJ2-1|TRBV18|16
TGTGCCAGCTCACCTAGCTTAGCGGGAGCCACTAATGAGCAGTTCTTC
CASSPSLAGATNEQFF
>NA|NA|TRBJ1-1|TRBV7-9|16
TGTGCCAGCAGCTTTGCGCACAGTAGATTTAACACTGAAGCTTTCTTT
CASSFAHSRFNTEAFF
>TRBD1|NA|TRBJ2-4|TRBV18|15
TGTGCCAGCTCACCACCGACAGGGACCAAAAACATTCAGTACTTC
CASSPPTGTKNIQYF